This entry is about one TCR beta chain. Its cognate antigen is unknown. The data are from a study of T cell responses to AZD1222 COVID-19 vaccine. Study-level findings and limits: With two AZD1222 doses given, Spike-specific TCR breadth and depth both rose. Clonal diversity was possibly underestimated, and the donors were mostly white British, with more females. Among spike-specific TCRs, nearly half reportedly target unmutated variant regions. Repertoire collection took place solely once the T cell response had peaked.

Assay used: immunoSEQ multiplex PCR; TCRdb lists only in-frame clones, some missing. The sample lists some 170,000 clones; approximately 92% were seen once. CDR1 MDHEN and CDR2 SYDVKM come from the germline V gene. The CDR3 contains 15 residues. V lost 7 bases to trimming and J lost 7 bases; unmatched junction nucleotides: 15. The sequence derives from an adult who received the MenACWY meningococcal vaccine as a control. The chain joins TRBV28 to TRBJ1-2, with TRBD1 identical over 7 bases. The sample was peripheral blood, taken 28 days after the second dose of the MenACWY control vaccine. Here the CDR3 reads CASTQGGLLLLGYTF. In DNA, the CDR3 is TGTGCCAGCACCCAAGGGGGCCTCCTCCTTCTTGGCTACACCTTC.